These 18 T cell receptor beta chains were sequenced from one sample in a study of beta chain features in type 1 diabetes (dated by TCRdb to the late 2010s). On the study overall, not on this receptor specifically: A moderate but significant shortening of TCRB CDR3 length was observed in type 1 diabetes patients in all four CD4+ subsets.

Preparation of the library involved the immunoSEQ multiplex PCR assay. The entire isolated RNA was reverse transcribed using the High Capacity cDNA Reverse Transcription Kit, and thus expressed TCRB transcripts were sequenced. This is the immuneACCESS table as TCRdb keeps it, with only in-frame sequences that have V and J called. A part of the clones is gone; compared with another copy, unresolved V genes explain less than half, and the rest is unexplained. This sample is represented by more than 95,000 clones; 17% of them were singletons. The ten largest account for 2.6% of the sample. These receptors have no known antigen. The sample was central memory CD4+ T cells from blood. All receptors come from a man younger than 35 with type 1 diabetes.

This chain joins TRBV11-2 and TRBJ2-1; TRBD1 agrees at 9 bases. Germline CDR1 SGHAT, CDR2 FQNNGV. Trimming at V came to 4 bases and at J to 4 bases, leaving 2 bases not matched to a gene. The CDR3 consists of 14 residues. This chain's CDR3 is CASSWDRAYNEQFF. The DNA of the CDR3 is TGTGCCAGCAGCTGGGACAGGGCTTACAATGAGCAGTTCTTC.

A few counts support this clone. J is TRBJ2-7 and V is TRBV18, with 7 positions matching TRBD1. Trimming took 2 bases from V and 3 from J; bases not matched to a gene: 4. Per the germline V gene, CDR1 is KGHSH and CDR2 is LQKENI. The CDR3 is 14 amino acids. CDR3 nucleotide sequence: TGTGCCAGCTCACCAGGACAGGAAGACTACGAGCAGTACTTC. This codes for CASSPGQEDYEQYF.

This chain joins TRBV6-5 and TRBJ1-5, with no clear D. Germline lookup yields CDR1 MNHEY and CDR2 SVGAGI. V was trimmed by 6 bases and J by 1 base, leaving 7 bases between them. The CDR3 contains 13 residues. CDR3 coding DNA: TGTGCCAGCAGCCTAGGAAGCAATCAGCCCCAGCATTTT. This sequence encodes CASSLGSNQPQHF.

This clone occurred many times. This chain joins TRBV29-1 and TRBJ1-1; the match to TRBD1 covers 7 bases. V dropped 7 bases and J dropped 2; count of bases not matched to a gene: 7. CDR1 and CDR2 from the germline V gene are SQVTM and ANQGSEA. The CDR3 has 13 amino acids. DNA for the CDR3: TGCAGCGCCATAGACAGGGAAAACACTGAAGCTTTCTTT. Translation gives CSAIDRENTEAFF.

This clone turned up a few times. The V and J genes are TRBV29-1 and TRBJ2-1, with D hard to call. CDR3 length equals 12 residues. Trimming cost V 7 bases and J 6 bases, with 13 bases left between them. CDR1 and CDR2 from the germline V gene are SQVTM and ANQGSEA. CDR3 coding DNA: TGCAGCGCCACTCGGGTCGTCAATGAGCAGTTCTTC. Its protein is CSATRVVNEQFF.

This clone turned up a few times. V is TRBV14 and J is TRBJ2-1; 9 bases map to TRBD2. Germline V lookup: CDR1 SGHDN, CDR2 FVKESK. The junction had 10 bases not matched to a gene; V was cut back by 0 bases and J by 16 bases. CDR3 length: 14 amino acids. The CDR3 DNA reads TGTGCCAGCAGCCAAGAGGCGGGAGGGCCTAGTTATTTCTTC. Translation gives CASSQEAGGPSYFF.

The V gene is TRBV29-1, the J gene TRBJ1-4; D gene uncertain. CDR3 length: 13 amino acids. Germline V lookup: CDR1 SQVTM, CDR2 ANQGSEA. Trimming took 3 bases from V and 6 from J, leaving 11 bases between them. The CDR3 sequence is CSVEGSGDEKLFF. The CDR3 DNA follows: TGCAGCGTTGAGGGGTCAGGAGATGAAAAACTGTTTTTT. The whole variable domain, remainder taken from reference TRBV29-1 and TRBJ1-4, is SAVISQKPSRDICQRGTSLTIQCQVDSQVTMMFWYRQQPGQSLTLIATANQGSEATYESGFVIDKFPISRPNLTFSTLTVSNMSPEDSSIYLCSVEGSGDEKLFFGSGTQLSVL.

Many counts were recorded for this clone. J is TRBJ2-5 and V is TRBV9; 10 bases line up with TRBD2. The length of the CDR3 is 15 residues. Germline CDR1 is SGDLS and CDR2 is YYNGEE. Germline trimming cut 0 bases from V and 4 bases from J; bases unmatched to any gene: 3. CDR3 residues: CASSVGTSGIETQYF. In DNA form, the CDR3 reads TGTGCCAGCAGCGTAGGAACTAGCGGGATAGAGACCCAGTACTTC.

The table lists this clone with a few counts. The junction does not match germline at one end; this may be a read error. The V call is TRBV7-7, the J call TRBJ2-1, with TRBD2 matching over 10 bases. Per germline, CDR1 SSHAT and CDR2 FNYEAQ (reference sequence). CDR3 length equals 15 residues. The CDR3 loop is CASSDLRTSGNEQFF. The CDR3 nucleotides read TGTGCTAGCAGCGACCTCAGGACTAGCGGTAATGAGCAGTTCTTC.

The gene calls are TRBV29-1 and TRBJ2-5; possible D gene TRBD2, 6 bases. This CDR3 is built from 13 residues. Germline V gives CDR1 SQVTM, CDR2 ANQGSEA. The ends were cut back, 6 bases at V and 1 base at J, with 12 bases in the middle. CDR3 in DNA: TGCAGCGTCCACGAACTAGCCCAAGAGACCCAGTACTTC. Its protein product is CSVHELAQETQYF. The full variable domain, its missing parts supplied by reference TRBV29-1 and TRBJ2-5, is SAVISQKPSRDICQRGTSLTIQCQVDSQVTMMFWYRQQPGQSLTLIATANQGSEATYESGFVIDKFPISRPNLTFSTLTVSNMSPEDSSIYLCSVHELAQETQYFGPGTRLLVL.

V is TRBV11-2 and J is TRBJ2-6; 8 positions match TRBD1. CDR3 size: 17 residues. Trimming took 5 bases from V and 9 from J; bases not matched to a gene: 15. The germline V gene has CDR1 SGHAT and CDR2 FQNNGV. As DNA, the CDR3 is TGTGCCAGCAGCCCCCGACAGGGGAGTTCGGAGGGCAACGTCCTGACTTTC. This codes for CASSPRQGSSEGNVLTF.

This clone was seen a handful of times. The rearrangement joins TRBV5-1 to TRBJ2-7; no firm D call. The CDR3 totals 13 residues. Trimming removed 1 base from V and 2 bases from J, with 7 bases in between. CDR1 and CDR2 from the germline V gene are SGHRS and YFSETQ. This CDR3 is CASSLTGPYEQYF. DNA for the CDR3: TGCGCCAGCAGCTTGACGGGTCCCTACGAGCAGTACTTC.

This clone was counted only a few times. The CDR3 ends on some other residue instead of the conserved phenylalanine or tryptophan, so this is likely a read error. The limits of the CDR3 on the DNA are not certain, so only TCRdb's listed CDR3 is given. The V call is TRBV21-1, the J call TRBJ2-4; TRBD1 was called by the table and not checked on the DNA. TRBV21-1 has pseudogene status. The CDR3 has 8 residues if both end residues are counted. CDR3 residues: CAKDRGRV.

This clone came up a few times. The V call is TRBV28, the J call TRBJ1-5; D is unclear. The germline V gene has CDR1 MDHEN and CDR2 SYDVKM. V was cut by 2 bases and J by 0 bases, with 8 bases left in between. The CDR3 extends over 15 amino acids. CDR3 residues: CASSLPKNSNQPQHF. DNA for the CDR3: TGTGCCAGCAGTTTACCAAAGAATAGCAATCAGCCCCAGCATTTT. Filled out from reference TRBV28 and TRBJ1-5, the complete variable domain reads DVKVTQSSRYLVKRTGEKVFLECVQDMDHENMFWYRQDPGLGLRLIYFSYDVKMKEKGDIPEGYSVSREKKERFSLILESASTNQTSMYLCASSLPKNSNQPQHFGDGTRLSIL.

The chain links TRBV5-1 to TRBJ2-4; 8 positions agree with TRBD2. The V segment lost 4 bases and the J segment 5 bases; nucleotides outside the gene matches: 2. The CDR3 runs 13 residues. The germline V gene has CDR1 SGHRS and CDR2 YFSETQ. CDR3 nucleotides: TGCGCCAGCAGCCCGGGAGGGCAAAACATTCAGTACTTC. It is translated as CASSPGGQNIQYF.

This clone was seen many times. V is TRBV19 and J is TRBJ2-7; TRBD2 is a possible D gene (5 bases). The CDR3 covers 14 residues. V was cut by 1 base and J by 5 bases, with 12 bases left in between. Germline-derived CDR1 and CDR2 are LNHDA and SQIVND (reference sequence). CDR3: CASSIGGFRDEQYF. Here the CDR3 DNA reads TGTGCCAGTAGTATAGGAGGGTTTCGCGACGAGCAGTACTTC.

In its sample, this clone was seen a few times. V usage is TRBV30 and J usage is TRBJ2-7, with 8 bases fitting TRBD2. The CDR3 extends over 14 amino acids. From germline, CDR1 is GTSNPN and CDR2 SVGIG (reference sequence). The V gene end was trimmed by 3 bases and the J gene end by 7 bases; junction bases not matched to a gene: 11. The CDR3 reads CAWSRGLGESEQYF. The DNA of the CDR3 is TGTGCCTGGAGCCGGGGACTAGGGGAAAGTGAGCAGTACTTC.

The chain links TRBV6-6 to TRBJ2-2; 9 bases line up with TRBD1. There are 15 residues in the CDR3. CDR1 and CDR2 (germline): MNHNY, SVGAGI (reference sequence). Losses at the gene ends were 6 bases for V and 7 bases for J; bases not matched to a gene: 9. The CDR3 DNA follows: TGTGCCAGCAGGGCCGGGACAGGGAGTAGCGGGGAGCTGTTTTTT. Protein: CASRAGTGSSGELFF.